This TCR beta chain was retrieved from a study of PD-1 blockade in classical Hodgkin lymphoma. Described time point: cycle 4 day 1 (C4D1), after 6 weeks of nivolumab. Every patient experienced relapse after autologous stem cell transplantation, and brentuximab vedotin exposure varied. The CDR3 totals 13 residues. Looked up from germline, CDR1 is MNHEY and CDR2 is SMNVEV (reference sequence). V was clipped by 3 bases and J by 5 bases, with 10 bases between them. This clone was found once. The antigen is not known. Study observations and caveats: Significantly greater TCR diversity emerged by C4D1 in CD4+ cells but not CD8+ cells. Patients who responded completely had about the same baseline diversity as newly diagnosed patients.

Some clones are missing from TCRdb's copy, which holds only in-frame ones; the method was immunoSEQ multiplex PCR. The sample shows some 24,000 clones, around four fifths of them seen only once. The chain links TRBV27 to TRBJ2-5; no definite D call. The sequence derives from a human donor with classical Hodgkin lymphoma. Sample: peripheral blood mononuclear cells (PBMCs), taken before the fourth cycle of nivolumab. The CDR3 DNA reads TGTGCCAGCAGTTTTGGCGGTGGGGAGACCCAGTACTTC. This translates into CASSFGGGETQYF.